This T cell receptor beta chain was obtained from a study of PD-L1 blockade in urothelial cancer. Overall study: In the patient group, about 90% of the roughly 29 were males with bladder-origin urothelial cancer. Between 0 and 3 chemotherapy regimens preceded treatment for each patient. A median of about 140,000 T cells was found in the blood samples. Samples came from 3 weeks, at the second dose, and 6 weeks into treatment.

The data were produced by immunoSEQ multiplex PCR, yet TCRdb's version contains in-frame clones alone and is incomplete. The table shows about 52,000 clones, with 70% to 80% occurring only once. This TCR came from a man between 65 and 85 years old with urothelial cancer. Sample: PBMCs, taken around atezolizumab (anti-PD-L1) treatment.

The CDR3 nucleotides read TGTGCCAGCAGGGGGCGGGGGCCCAATGAGCAGTTCTTC. Encoded protein: CASRGRGPNEQFF. The chain couples TRBV2 to TRBJ2-1; possible D gene TRBD2, 7 bases. Trimming removed 6 bases from V and 6 bases from J, with 12 bases in between. The CDR3 has 13 amino acids. Germline CDR1 reads SNHLY; CDR2 reads FYNNEI.